This T cell receptor beta chain appears in the sequencing data of a study of blood T cell repertoires in COVID-19. Study as a whole: The United States, Italy and Spain were the sources of the acute and convalescent COVID-19 samples. Sample material is recorded as cDNA or gDNA derived from T cells, B-cell-depleted T cells, or PBMCs.

Source study methods: It was from reference gene primer amplification that nucleated cell counts were estimated. Libraries were prepared by immunoSEQ multiplex PCR; TCRdb keeps only in-frame clonotypes and omits some of them. From that table come the V and J calls and clone size; the DNA was used to work out D and trimming. The profile shows 30,000 to 35,000 clones, approximately 88% of them singletons. Germline V gives CDR1 LNHNV, CDR2 YYDKDF (reference sequence). The CDR3 covers 16 residues. V lost 1 base to trimming and J lost 5 bases, with 14 bases between them. Sequencing was done on a sample of peripheral blood. The TCR originated in a woman between 40 and 55 years old with active or convalescent COVID-19. This rearrangement joins TRBV15 to TRBJ1-4; no clear D gene. CDR3 residues: CATSRAPSGLNEKLFF. In DNA form, the CDR3 reads TGTGCCACCAGCAGAGCTCCTTCAGGATTAAATGAAAAACTGTTTTTT.